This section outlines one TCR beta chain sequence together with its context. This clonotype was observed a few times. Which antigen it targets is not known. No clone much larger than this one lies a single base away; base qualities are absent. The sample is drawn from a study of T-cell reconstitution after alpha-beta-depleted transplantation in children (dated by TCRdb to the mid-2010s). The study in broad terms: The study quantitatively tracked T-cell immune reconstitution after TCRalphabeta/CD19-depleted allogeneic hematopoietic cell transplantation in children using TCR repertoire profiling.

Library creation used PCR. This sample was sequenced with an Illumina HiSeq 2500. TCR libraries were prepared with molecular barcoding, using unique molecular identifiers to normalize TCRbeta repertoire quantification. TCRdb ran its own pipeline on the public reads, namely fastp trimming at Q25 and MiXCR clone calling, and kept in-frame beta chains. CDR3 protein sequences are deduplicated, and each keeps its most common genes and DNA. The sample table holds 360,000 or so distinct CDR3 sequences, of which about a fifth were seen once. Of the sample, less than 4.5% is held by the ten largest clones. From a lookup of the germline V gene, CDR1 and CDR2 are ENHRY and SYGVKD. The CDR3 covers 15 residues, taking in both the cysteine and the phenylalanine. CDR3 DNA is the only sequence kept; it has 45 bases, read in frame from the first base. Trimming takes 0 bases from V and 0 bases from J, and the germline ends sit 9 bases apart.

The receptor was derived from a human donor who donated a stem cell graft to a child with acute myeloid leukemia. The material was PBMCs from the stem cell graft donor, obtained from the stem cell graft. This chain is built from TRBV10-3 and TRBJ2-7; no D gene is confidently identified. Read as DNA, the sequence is TGTGCCATCAGTGAGTCCCAGGCAGGCTCCTACGAGCAGTACTTC. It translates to CAISESQAGSYEQYF.